A single sample gave rise to the 2 T cell receptor beta chains below, sequenced in a study of beta chain features in type 1 diabetes (dated by TCRdb to between 2017 and 2018). To prepare the library, the immunoSEQ multiplex PCR assay was applied. The High Capacity cDNA Reverse Transcription Kit was used to reverse transcribe all of the isolated RNA, meaning that expressed TCRB transcripts were what got sequenced. TCRdb obtained this table from immuneACCESS and retained in-frame rearrangements with V and J assigned. These tables miss some clones; where compared with another copy, unresolved V genes account for less than half of the shortfall, and the remainder is unexplained. The sample table lists about 900,000 clones, roughly 15% of them with a count of one. Of the sample, around 0.02% falls within the top ten clones. Input material: naive CD4+ T cells from blood. The sample's cell subset or site label, decoded: true naive CD4+ T cells. Receptors originate from a woman aged 18-29 years in good health.

This clone has just a few counts. The genes are TRBV27 and TRBJ2-6, with TRBD2 matching over 8 bases. This CDR3 contains 18 residues. The V and J ends lost 6 bases and 0 bases, in that order; junction bases with no gene match: 10. Germline V CDR1 and CDR2: MNHEY, SMNVEV (reference sequence). The CDR3 nucleotides read TGTGCCAGCAGCCGGGGGGGGCCGACAATCTCTGGGGCCAACGTCCTGACTTTC. It codes for CASSRGGPTISGANVLTF.

This chain connects TRBV7-2 to TRBJ2-7; the match to TRBD1 covers 7 bases. V lost 2 bases, J lost 7 bases, and 8 bases stayed unmatched. The germline CDR1 and CDR2 sequences are SGHTA and FQGNSA. This CDR3 is built from 14 residues. DNA for the CDR3: TGTGCCAGCAGCTTATGGCAGGGGGAGTATGAGCAGTACTTC. As protein: CASSLWQGEYEQYF.